This T cell receptor (beta chain) was sequenced for a study of T cell repertoires in cytomegalovirus infection. Looking at the study overall: HLA-B-restricted CMV epitopes that are well studied were used alongside recently identified HLA-C-restricted ones. From public TCR beta signatures came an indication of both CMV infection and matching HLA type. Notes on the study in general: In two of eight donors, the top clonotype was HLA-C-restricted CMV-specific.

TCRdb reanalysed the reads using MiXCR and keeps one entry per CDR3 protein. The sample has about 500,000 distinct CDR3 sequences, 33% seen once. This clonotype was picked up a small number of times. The target antigen is unknown. CDR3 length equals 20 residues. The V gene's germline CDR1 is MNHEY and CDR2 SMNVEV (reference sequence). V lost 6 bases, J lost 4 bases, and 16 bases stayed unmatched. The V call is TRBV27, the J call TRBJ2-1, with 15 bases matching TRBD2. This clonotype originated in a human donor in good health (CMV status not recorded). Some clones in this sample may be carry-over from other donors' samples. The sample here was cultured PBMCs, taken from culture after CMV antigen stimulation. The CDR3 DNA reads as TGTGCCAGCAGCCCAGGAGGACTAGCGGGAGGGATTTTTAAGTACAATGAGCAGTTCTTC. It yields the protein CASSPGGLAGGIFKYNEQFF.